This T cell receptor beta chain was documented in a study of blood T cells in healthy people across ages. Study-wide points: Investigators treated diversity estimates from one million T cells as underestimates.

Together with a sample-barcoded 5' primer, a J-beta primer mix was included in a second PCR lasting roughly 6 to 12 cycles. The authors tagged each cDNA molecule using a template-switch adaptor with 12 random nucleotides. MiXCR, applied by TCRdb to the 5' RACE reads, yields one record per CDR3 protein. The sample records about 800,000 distinct CDR3 sequences, around 25% being singletons. With regard to this clonotype: Its antigen is currently unknown.

The CDR3 runs to 12 residues. Germline V gene lookup returns CDR1 SQVTM and CDR2 ANQGSEA. Trimming pared 4 bases from V and 5 bases from J, leaving 11 bases between. Healthy Caucasian individuals from Russia aged about 6 to 100 served as donors. These data also formed part of another study, on T cells of mothers and their children. From that report: Thymic selection molds TCR recombination output in a comparable way in related and unrelated pairs.

Input material: blood. V and J are TRBV29-1 and TRBJ2-5; D is undetermined. This TCR came from a boy between 10 and 17 years old in good health. The DNA of the CDR3 is TGCAGCGTTGTGAGCGCCCCTGAGACCCAGTACTTC. Residues: CSVVSAPETQYF.